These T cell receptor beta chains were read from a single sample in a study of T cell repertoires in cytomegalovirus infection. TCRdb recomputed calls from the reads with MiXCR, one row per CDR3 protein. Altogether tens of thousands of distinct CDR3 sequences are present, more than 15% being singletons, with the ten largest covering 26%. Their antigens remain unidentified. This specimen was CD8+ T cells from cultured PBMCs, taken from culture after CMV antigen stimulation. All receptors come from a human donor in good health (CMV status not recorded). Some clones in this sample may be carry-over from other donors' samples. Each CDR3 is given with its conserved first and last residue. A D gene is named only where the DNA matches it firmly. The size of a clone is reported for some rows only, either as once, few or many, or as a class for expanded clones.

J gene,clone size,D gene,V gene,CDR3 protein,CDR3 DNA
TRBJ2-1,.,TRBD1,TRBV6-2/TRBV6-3,CASISGTGIDEQFF,TGTGCCAGCATCTCCGGGACAGGGATCGATGAGCAGTTCTTC
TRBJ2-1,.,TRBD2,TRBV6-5,CARKEGGPVSEQFF,TGTGCCCGCAAGGAGGGAGGGCCAGTGTCCGAGCAGTTCTTC
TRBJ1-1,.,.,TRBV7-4,CASRATGVSQEAFF,TGTGCCAGCAGGGCCACAGGAGTGTCCCAAGAAGCTTTCTTT
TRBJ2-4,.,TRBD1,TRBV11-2,CASSLDFGAPGRGRVKNIQYF,TGTGCCAGCAGCTTAGATTTTGGGGCTCCGGGCAGGGGGCGAGTCAAAAACATTCAGTACTTC
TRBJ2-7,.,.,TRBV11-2,CASSLVVQSSEQYF,TGTGCCAGCAGCTTAGTCGTACAGTCTTCCGAGCAGTACTTC
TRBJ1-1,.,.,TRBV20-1,CSASRSNTEAFF,TGCAGTGCTAGCCGCAGCAACACTGAAGCTTTCTTT
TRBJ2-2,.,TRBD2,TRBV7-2,CASSPKLAGGARTGELFF,TGTGCCAGCAGCCCAAAGCTGGCGGGGGGCGCAAGAACCGGGGAGCTGTTTTTT
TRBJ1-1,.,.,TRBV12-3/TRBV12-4,CASGPTVNTEAFF,TGTGCCAGCGGCCCGACGGTGAACACTGAAGCTTTCTTT
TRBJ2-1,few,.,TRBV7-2,CASSLPTTPLEGDWNYNEQFF,TGTGCCAGCAGCTTGCCCACTACGCCCCTCGAAGGCGACTGGAACTACAATGAGCAGTTCTTC
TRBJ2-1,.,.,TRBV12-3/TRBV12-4,CASSGTVYNEQFF,TGTGCCAGCAGTGGGACTGTCTACAATGAGCAGTTCTTC
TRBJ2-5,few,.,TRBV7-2,CASSLGRGKETQYF,TGTGCCAGCAGCTTAGGCAGGGGAAAAGAGACCCAGTACTTC